This entry lists 15 T cell receptor delta chains sequenced from one sample in a study of gamma-delta T cells after stem cell transplantation. TCRdb used CATT to re-call clones from the RT-PCR reads. Among 2,100 or so delta-chain clones listed, about 4.2% were seen once. The material sequenced was gamma-delta T cells. The receptor source for this set is a human donor. It is not recorded whose cells these are; they may come from a transplant donor.

A note on this clone: TCRdb's listed protein matches a much larger clone and diverges from this DNA's translation at residue 3, likely through a read error; the protein shown comes from the DNA. The chain combines TRDV2 with TRDJ1; D is perhaps TRDD3 (6 bases). The CDR3 has 15 amino acids. In germline, CDR1 is GEAIGNYY, CDR2 EKD. The CDR3 is CARDTVGGNTDKLIF. CDR3 DNA sequence: TGTGCCCGTGACACCGTGGGGGGTAACACCGATAAACTCATCTTT.

With respect to this clone: At one boundary the junction diverges from the germline segment, which might be a read error. The chain combines TRDV2 with TRDJ1, with 8 bases that match TRDD3. Germline V gives CDR1 GEAIGNYY, CDR2 EKD. The CDR3 loop spans 16 amino acids. DNA for the CDR3: TGTGCCTGTGACGGGCTGGGGGAACTGTACACCAATAAACTCATCTTT. This translates into CACDGLGELYTNKLIF.

This chain joins TRDV2 and TRDJ1; D is undetermined. The ends were cut back, 4 bases at V and 1 base at J, with 12 bases in the middle. Germline V gene data show CDR1 as GEAIGNYY and CDR2 as EKD. The CDR3 is 14 amino acids. CDR3 sequence: CACDRVGPTDKLIF. Here the CDR3 DNA reads TGTGCCTGTGATCGAGTTGGCCCCACCGATAAACTCATCTTT.

This clone showed up just a few times. It is likely a read error: a sequence one base away is far more abundant. CDR3 protein: CACEPLGDLTDKPIF. The CDR3 region has the DNA TGTGCCTGTGAACCACTGGGGGACCTCACCGATAAACCCATCTTT. The chain joins TRDV2 to TRDJ1; 9 bases agree with TRDD3. The germline V gene encodes CDR1 GEAIGNYY and CDR2 EKD. The CDR3 consists of 15 residues.

Note on this clone: This probably arose from a read error, given a far larger clone one base away. The J gene is TRDJ1, the V gene TRDV2; tentative D call: TRDD3 (6 bases). The V end lost 3 bases, the J end lost 0 bases, and 13 bases lay between the germline ends. Germline V gene sequence: CDR1 GEAIGNYY, CDR2 EKD. CDR3 length: 15 amino acids. CDR3 bases: TGTGCCTGTGACCCCCGGGGGACCGACACCGATAAACTCATCTTT. As protein: CACDPRGTDTDKLIF.

As to this clone: The TCRdb protein, from a much larger clone, departs from this DNA's translation at residue 17, likely by read error; the protein shown derives from the DNA. This chain links TRDV2 with TRDJ3; 7 bases align to TRDD3. CDR1 and CDR2 (germline): GEAIGNYY, EKD. The CDR3 runs 19 residues. The CDR3 is CACDIVLGKRQDDTRQVFF. The CDR3 coding sequence is TGTGCCTGTGATATAGTACTGGGGAAGCGTCAGGACGACACCCGACAGGTGTTTTTC.

This clone occurred a few times. The protein that TCRdb holds for this DNA derives from a much larger clone and differs from the translated DNA at residue 6, which likely indicates a read error; the protein shown here is translated from the DNA. This chain uses TRDV2 with TRDJ1, with 9 bases lining up with TRDD3. With 3 bases clipped from V and 1 base from J, the junction kept 11 bases outside the gene matches. CDR1 is GEAIGNYY, CDR2 EKD, per germline. The CDR3 has 17 residues. The DNA of the CDR3 is TGTGCCTGTGACTCCGCGATGGGGGATAGGGGCACCGATAAACTCATCTTT. It codes for CACDSAMGDRGTDKLIF.

As regards this clone: TCRdb assigns this DNA the protein of a much larger clone, which departs from its translation at residue 20; this likely reflects a read error, and the protein shown comes from translating the DNA. This chain uses TRDV2 with TRDJ3, with 10 bases fitting TRDD3. There are 22 residues in the CDR3. Per germline, CDR1 GEAIGNYY and CDR2 EKD. The DNA of the CDR3 is TGTGCCTGTGACACCGTCCCGTTGGGGGATACCTTCACCTCCTGGGACACCCGACAGACGTTTTTC. It specifies CACDTVPLGDTFTSWDTRQTFF.

This clone qualifies as large (0.1 to 1%). The chain uses TRDV2 and TRDJ1; no firm D call. The V end lost 0 bases, the J end lost 0 bases, and 7 bases lay between the germline ends. The CDR3 runs 14 residues. In germline, CDR1 is GEAIGNYY, CDR2 EKD. CDR3 loop: CACDTLENTDKLIF. DNA of the CDR3: TGTGCCTGTGACACCCTGGAGAACACCGATAAACTCATCTTT.

The chain carries TRDV2 and TRDJ1, with 7 bases aligning to TRDD3. With the DNA end fitting TRDJ2 better, the J assignment may be wrong. Germline CDR1 and CDR2: GEAIGNYY and EKD. The CDR3 runs to 16 residues. Here the CDR3 reads CACDLLGVETENKLFF. CDR3 bases: TGTGCCTGTGACCTTCTGGGGGTAGAAACCGAGAATAAACTCTTCTTT.

This clone qualifies as medium-sized. CDR3 DNA sequence: TGTGCCTGTGACACCGTCCCGTTGGGGGATACCTTCACCTCCTGGGACACCCGACAGATGTTTTTC. Residues: CACDTVPLGDTFTSWDTRQMFF. V is TRDV2 and J is TRDJ3; 10 bases fit TRDD3. The CDR3 covers 22 residues. Germline V lookup: CDR1 GEAIGNYY, CDR2 EKD. V lost 0 bases to trimming and J lost 0 bases; unmatched junction nucleotides: 13.

In the case of this clone: A far larger clone lies a single base away; this is likely a read error. Other DNA sequences in the sample encode the same CDR3. The rearrangement uses TRDV2 and TRDJ1, with 7 positions matching TRDD3. The CDR3 has 16 residues. Germline V CDR1 and CDR2: GEAIGNYY, EKD. V shed 4 bases and J 0 bases; nucleotides not matched to a gene: 10. The CDR3 DNA sequence: TGTGCCTGTGATCGCCTGGGGGCTACCAACACCGATAAACTCATCTTT. Protein sequence: CACDRLGATNTDKLIF.

Concerning this clone: The TCRdb protein comes from a much larger clone and disagrees with this DNA's translation at residue 10, likely due to a read error; the protein given here is derived from the DNA. The V gene is TRDV2, the J gene TRDJ1, with unresolved D. Germline CDR1 GEAIGNYY, CDR2 EKD. The CDR3 sequence is 17 residues long. V lost 1 base and J 0 bases, leaving 17 bases between the germline ends. The CDR3 nucleotides are TGTGCCTGTGACACTCTGGTGGCGGGCGTGTACACCGATAAACTCATCTTT. Translating it yields CACDTLVAGVYTDKLIF.

This clone came up a few times. This sequence joins TRDV2 and TRDJ1; 8 nucleotides match TRDD3. CDR3 size: 15 residues. CDR1 and CDR2 (germline): GEAIGNYY, EKD. With 0 bases clipped from V and 0 bases from J, the junction kept 2 bases outside the gene matches. DNA of the CDR3: TGTGCCTGTGACACCCTGGGGGACCACACCGATAAACTCATCTTT. Encoded protein: CACDTLGDHTDKLIF.

This clone counts as large (0.1 to 1%). Within the sample, other DNA sequences also encode this same CDR3. The genes are TRDV2 and TRDJ1, with D perhaps TRDD3 (5 bases). Germline loops: CDR1 GEAIGNYY, CDR2 EKD. Trimming took 0 bases from V and 2 from J, leaving 9 bases between them. The CDR3 extends over 14 amino acids. This chain's CDR3 is CACDTVTGTDKLIF. In DNA, the CDR3 is TGTGCCTGTGACACCGTTACTGGAACCGATAAACTCATCTTT.